A single sample is the source of the 31 T cell receptor beta chains below, sequenced in a study of tissue T cells after allogeneic stem cell transplantation. The repertoire was sequenced with immunoSEQ multiplex PCR; TCRdb's copy has only in-frame clones and lacks some. The sample yields 8,000 to 10,000 clones, under 80% seen once. Sequencing used tissue from the stomach, obtained at autopsy. Source of these receptors: a male donor aged 60 or older with lung cancer.

This clone came up a few times. This chain links TRBV6-2 or TRBV6-3 with TRBJ2-7; D uncertain. Trimming removed 5 bases at V and 3 bases at J, with 14 bases between. This CDR3 is built from 14 residues. Germline V lookup: CDR1 MNHEY, CDR2 SVGEGT. CDR3 amino acids: CASSARNQNYEQYF. DNA for the CDR3: TGTGCCAGCAGTGCCCGAAATCAGAACTACGAGCAGTACTTC.

This clone was counted once. V is TRBV10-3 and J is TRBJ2-5, with D hard to call. Between the trimmed V and J ends, which lost 0 bases and 5 bases, there was a span of 10 bases. From germline, CDR1 is ENHRY and CDR2 SYGVKD. The CDR3 runs 14 residues. DNA of the CDR3: TGTGCCATCAGTGAGTCGGACCGGGCGGAGACCCAGTACTTC. The encoded protein is CAISESDRAETQYF.

The chain uses TRBV27 and TRBJ1-3, with TRBD1 matching over 7 bases. V shed 4 bases and J 0 bases; nucleotides not matched to a gene: 9. The CDR3 runs 17 residues. CDR1 is MNHEY, CDR2 SMNVEV, per germline (reference sequence). DNA for the CDR3: TGTGCCAGCAGTTCCCGGGGACAGTCCTACTCTGGAAACACCATATATTTT. It translates to CASSSRGQSYSGNTIYF.

This rearrangement joins TRBV5-1 to TRBJ2-3; 7 bases fit TRBD1. The V gene end was trimmed by 0 bases and the J gene end by 2 bases; junction bases not matched to a gene: 12. The CDR3 has 18 residues. CDR1 and CDR2 (germline): SGHRS, YFSETQ. In nucleotides, the CDR3 is TGCGCCAGCAGCTTGGCAGTAGCCCCCAGGGGGTTCACAGATACGCAGTATTTT. It is translated as CASSLAVAPRGFTDTQYF.

The sample holds one count of this clone. The rearrangement uses TRBV24-1 and TRBJ2-1; 8 bases map to TRBD2. The V gene end was trimmed by 7 bases and the J gene end by 4 bases; junction bases not matched to a gene: 8. CDR3 size: 15 residues. Per germline, CDR1 KGHDR and CDR2 SFDVKD. CDR3 in DNA: TGTGCCACCAGGTCGGGGGGGAGGTCATACAATGAGCAGTTCTTC. It encodes CATRSGGRSYNEQFF.

This clone was detected only a few times. The chain recombines TRBV3-1 (or the pseudogene TRBV3-2) with TRBJ2-1; 14 bases align to TRBD2. The length of the CDR3 is 15 residues. Trimming removed 3 bases from V and 12 bases from J; junction bases left unmatched: 7. Germline values: CDR1 LGHDT, CDR2 YNNKEL (reference sequence). CDR3 loop: CASSQTSGGAWGQFF. The CDR3 nucleotides read TGTGCCAGCAGCCAGACTAGCGGGGGGGCCTGGGGGCAGTTCTTC.

The chain joins TRBV3-1 (or the pseudogene TRBV3-2) to TRBJ2-1, with D maybe TRBD1 (6 bases). Between the trimmed V and J ends, which lost 3 bases and 4 bases, there was a span of 13 bases. CDR1 and CDR2 from the germline V gene are LGHDT and YNNKEL (reference sequence). This CDR3 contains 15 residues. This chain's CDR3 is CASSHYRVAYNEQFF. The DNA of the CDR3 is TGTGCCAGCAGCCACTACAGGGTAGCTTACAATGAGCAGTTCTTC.

This clone was detected a few times. This rearrangement joins TRBV5-6 to TRBJ1-1; D perhaps matches TRBD1 (5 bases). Per the germline V gene, CDR1 is SGHDT and CDR2 is YYEEEE. With 1 base removed from V and 4 bases from J, the gap between germline ends came to 17 bases. The CDR3 has 16 amino acids. The CDR3 spells CASSLWGTDGGTEAFF. CDR3 coding DNA: TGTGCCAGCAGCTTGTGGGGTACCGACGGGGGCACTGAAGCTTTCTTT. Full variable domain (outside the CDR3, taken from reference TRBV5-6 and TRBJ1-1): DAGVTQSPTHLIKTRGQQVTLRCSPKSGHDTVSWYQQALGQGPQFIFQYYEEEERQRGNFPDRFSGHQFPNYSSELNVNALLLGDSALYLCASSLWGTDGGTEAFFGQGTRLTVV.

CDR3 bases: TGTGCCAGCAGCTTAGGAGGGCCGAACTATGGCTACACCTTC. It translates to CASSLGGPNYGYTF. The chain has TRBV7-2 and TRBJ1-2, with D unresolved. Germline lookup yields CDR1 SGHTA and CDR2 FQGNSA. The V and J ends lost 1 base and 2 bases respectively, with 8 bases between them. The CDR3 runs to 14 residues.

V and J are TRBV13 and TRBJ2-3; TRBD1 matches at 12 bases. The CDR3 contains 17 residues. Germline V gene lookup returns CDR1 PRHDT and CDR2 FYEKMQ (reference sequence). V lost 2 bases and J lost 3; bases outside the gene matches: 6. The CDR3: CASSLLGQGAGTDTQYF. DNA of the CDR3: TGTGCCAGCAGCTTACTGGGACAGGGGGCTGGAACAGATACGCAGTATTTT.

This chain joins TRBV5-8 and TRBJ2-2; TRBD1 aligns across 12 bases. The CDR3 spans 18 residues. J was trimmed by 2 bases and V by 8 bases; bases with no gene match: 13. Germline CDR1 is SGHTS and CDR2 is YDEGEE. The CDR3 DNA follows: TGTGCCAGGGCCGGGACAGGGGGCGAGAAATACAACACCGGGGAGCTGTTTTTT. Amino acids: CARAGTGGEKYNTGELFF.

This chain connects TRBV5-1 to TRBJ1-1; 9 bases align to TRBD1. This CDR3 region has 14 residues. Germline V CDR1 and CDR2: SGHRS, YFSETQ. The J segment lost 4 bases and the V segment lost 5 bases, leaving 6 bases of the junction unmatched. Here the CDR3 reads CASSLTGGGTEAFF. CDR3 in DNA: TGCGCCAGCAGTTTGACAGGGGGTGGCACTGAAGCTTTCTTT.

Sample share makes this clone medium-sized. The rearrangement links TRBV5-1 to TRBJ2-2; tentative D call: TRBD2 (6 bases). Germline V gene lookup returns CDR1 SGHRS and CDR2 YFSETQ. V lost 5 bases to trimming and J lost 5 bases, with 16 bases between them. The CDR3 is 15 amino acids. This CDR3 is CASSRTSGGTGELFF. For the CDR3, the DNA is TGCGCCAGCAGTCGTACTAGTGGGGGGACCGGGGAGCTGTTTTTT.

The V gene is TRBV20-1, the J gene TRBJ2-1; D is ambiguous. CDR1 DFQATT and CDR2 SNEGSKA come from the germline V gene (reference sequence). CDR3 size: 15 residues. Trimming removed 4 bases at V and 0 bases at J, with 13 bases between. CDR3 coding DNA: TGCAGTGCTATTGACGTCGTTAGCTCCTACAATGAGCAGTTCTTC. Encoded protein: CSAIDVVSSYNEQFF.

This sequence joins TRBV5-1 and TRBJ1-5; D uncertain. CDR3 length equals 13 residues. Trimming pared 0 bases from V and 3 bases from J, leaving 4 bases between. Germline CDR1 and CDR2: SGHRS and YFSETQ. The CDR3 sequence is CASSLDINQPQHF. The CDR3 bases are TGCGCCAGCAGCTTGGATATCAATCAGCCCCAGCATTTT.

This clone was seen a few times. The chain joins TRBV11-2 to TRBJ1-6, with 9 nucleotides matching TRBD1. CDR1 and CDR2 from the germline V gene are SGHAT and FQNNGV. J lost 7 bases, V lost 9 bases, and 4 bases had no gene match. CDR3 length: 13 residues. CDR3 residues: CASQGQGNSPLHF. The CDR3 nucleotides are TGTGCCAGTCAAGGACAGGGGAATTCACCCCTCCACTTT. Filled out from reference TRBV11-2 and TRBJ1-6, the complete variable domain reads EAGVAQSPRYKIIEKRQSVAFWCNPISGHATLYWYQQILGQGPKLLIQFQNNGVVDDSQLPKDRFSAERLKGVDSTLKIQPAKLEDSAVYLCASQGQGNSPLHFGNGTRLTVT.

The chain links TRBV6-4 to TRBJ2-1; D is tentatively TRBD1 or TRBD2 (5 bases each). CDR3 length: 15 residues. The germline gives CDR1 MRHNA, CDR2 SNTAGT. Trimming took 2 bases from V and 8 from J, leaving 16 bases between them. CDR3 sequence (DNA): TGTGCCAGCAGTGACGGAGAGAGAGGGGATGATGAGCAGTTCTTC. This translates into CASSDGERGDDEQFF.

The chain has TRBV5-4 and TRBJ1-6; the match to TRBD1 covers 8 bases. With V trimmed by 4 bases and J by 6 bases, 9 bases remained unmatched. Germline lookup yields CDR1 SGHNT and CDR2 YYREEE (reference sequence). The CDR3 runs to 16 residues. CDR3 DNA: TGTGCCAGCAGCCCCGGACAGGGCCCCGTTAATTCACCCCTCCACTTT. It codes for CASSPGQGPVNSPLHF.

In its sample, this clone ranks as medium-sized. The V call is TRBV7-8, the J call TRBJ1-3, with unresolved D. The V and J ends lost 7 bases and 14 bases respectively, with 18 bases between them. This CDR3 comprises 12 residues. CDR1 SGHVS and CDR2 FQNEAQ come from the germline V gene. The CDR3 region has the DNA TGTGCCAGCACGGAGCAAATCGGTTCTTTATATTTT. As protein: CASTEQIGSLYF.

CDR3 sequence reads: CAIKPGTQETQYF. CDR3 nucleotide sequence: TGTGCCATCAAACCGGGAACTCAAGAGACCCAGTACTTC. The chain couples TRBV10-3 to TRBJ2-5; D might be TRBD2 (5 bases). CDR1 is ENHRY, CDR2 SYGVKD, per germline. V shed 7 bases and J shed 2 bases, with 11 bases lying between them. This CDR3 has 13 residues.

This chain connects TRBV2 to TRBJ2-2; 10 bases agree with TRBD1. The CDR3 length is 15 residues. Germline V gene sequence: CDR1 SNHLY, CDR2 FYNNEI. The V gene end was trimmed by 5 bases and the J gene end by 5 bases; junction bases not matched to a gene: 5. The DNA for the CDR3 is TGTGCCAGCAGTTGGGGACAGGGGAGGACCGGGGAGCTGTTTTTT. It yields the protein CASSWGQGRTGELFF.

This rearrangement joins TRBV4-1 to TRBJ1-6, with D maybe TRBD1 (5 bases). The CDR3 covers 15 residues. V dropped 3 bases and J dropped 7 bases, with 13 bases sitting between them. Looked up from germline, CDR1 is MGHRA and CDR2 is YSYEKL. CDR3 bases: TGCGCCAGCAGCCAGGCCGGGACGGAGAATTCACCCCTCCACTTT. Amino acids: CASSQAGTENSPLHF.

V usage is TRBV3-1 (or the pseudogene TRBV3-2) and J usage is TRBJ2-7, with D perhaps matching TRBD2 (5 bases). Trimming removed 2 bases from V and 4 bases from J, with 12 bases in between. The CDR3 length is 14 residues. CDR1 is LGHDT, CDR2 YNNKEL, per germline (reference sequence). The DNA of the CDR3 is TGTGCCAGCAGCCAATGGTGGAGGCGGTACGAGCAGTACTTC. Translation gives CASSQWWRRYEQYF.

This clone counts as medium-sized (0.01 to 0.1%). The genes are TRBV28 and TRBJ1-4; D not certain. The germline V gene encodes CDR1 MDHEN and CDR2 SYDVKM. This CDR3 has 12 amino acids. The ends were cut back, 1 base at V and 8 bases at J, with 5 bases in the middle. The CDR3 DNA reads TGTGCCAGCAGTTTATCCGCCGAAAAACTGTTTTTT. Its protein is CASSLSAEKLFF.

The sample holds a few counts of this clone. This chain uses TRBV9 with TRBJ2-7; D perhaps matches TRBD1 (5 bases). CDR3 length: 15 residues. The V gene lost 0 bases and the J gene lost 0 bases, with 10 bases spanning the gap. The germline CDR1 and CDR2 sequences are SGDLS and YYNGEE. CDR3 DNA sequence: TGTGCCAGCAGCGTAGAAGACAGACCCTCCTACGAGCAGTACTTC. Residues: CASSVEDRPSYEQYF.

The rearrangement links TRBV12-3 or TRBV12-4 to TRBJ1-1; D is uncertain. The CDR3 spans 13 residues. V was cut by 8 bases and J by 4 bases, with 14 bases left in between. CDR3 in amino acids: CASGNGVITEAFF. DNA of the CDR3: TGTGCCAGCGGTAATGGGGTTATCACTGAAGCTTTCTTT.

By proportion, this clone is medium-sized. The CDR3 loop is CASSREMGQPQHF. CDR3 nucleotides: TGTGCCAGCAGCCGGGAAATGGGTCAGCCCCAGCATTTT. This chain links TRBV5-6 with TRBJ1-5; D call uncertain. Germline V gene lookup returns CDR1 SGHDT and CDR2 YYEEEE. Trimming cost V 4 bases and J 6 bases, with 11 bases left between them. This CDR3 comprises 13 residues.

The V gene is TRBV15, the J gene TRBJ2-2, with 11 positions matching TRBD1. The J segment lost 5 bases and the V segment lost 3 bases, leaving 8 bases of the junction unmatched. The CDR3 has 17 amino acids. The germline V gene has CDR1 LNHNV and CDR2 YYDKDF (reference sequence). For the CDR3, the DNA is TGTGCCACCAGCAGGGACAGGGGGCGCGGTAAGACCGGGGAGCTGTTTTTT. Translated, it gives CATSRDRGRGKTGELFF.

The genes are TRBV6-1 and TRBJ2-3, with D unclear. Trimming pared 2 bases from V and 8 bases from J, leaving 5 bases between. Per germline, CDR1 MNHNS and CDR2 SASEGT. The CDR3 is 11 amino acids. CDR3 bases: TGTGCCAGCAGTGAATACGGTACGCAGTATTTT. Its protein is CASSEYGTQYF.

This clone was seen a few times. The rearrangement joins TRBV12-3 or TRBV12-4 to TRBJ2-3; D unresolved. Trimming removed 4 bases from V and 10 bases from J, with 9 bases in between. The CDR3 has 11 amino acids. The CDR3 DNA reads TGTGCCAGCAGTTGGAACGGGCCGCAGTATTTT. Its protein product is CASSWNGPQYF.

The J gene is TRBJ1-2, the V gene TRBV5-1; 7 nucleotides agree with TRBD1. V was clipped by 6 bases and J by 4 bases; unmatched bases: 9. This CDR3 contains 14 residues. Per germline, CDR1 SGHRS and CDR2 YFSETQ. The DNA for the CDR3 is TGCGCCAGCACCCCTGACGGGACAGTCTATGGCTACACCTTC. It specifies CASTPDGTVYGYTF.